Below, 30 T cell receptor beta chains from the same sample are listed, as sequenced in a study of identical twins. MiXCR was run by TCRdb on the 5' RACE reads, yielding one entry per CDR3 protein. The table has 1.5 million to 2 million distinct CDR3 sequences, less than 40% seen once. The sequenced sample consisted of cord blood. The source is a newborn girl in good health.

This clonotype was found many times. This rearrangement joins TRBV2 to TRBJ2-1; D tentatively fits TRBD1 or TRBD2 (5 bases each). Germline V gene data show CDR1 as SNHLY and CDR2 as FYNNEI. CDR3 length equals 11 residues. Trimming stripped 5 bases from V and 15 bases from J, with 14 bases between. Written as DNA, the CDR3 is TGTGCCAGCAGTTTCTCCGGGGCGGGGTTCTTC. Protein product: CASSFSGAGFF.

This clonotype was counted a few times. This sequence joins TRBV14 and TRBJ2-7; 9 bases align to TRBD2. The V segment lost 2 bases and the J segment 3 bases; nucleotides outside the gene matches: 2. The CDR3 runs to 14 residues. In germline, CDR1 is SGHDN, CDR2 FVKESK. The CDR3 loop is CASSQSGRIYEQYF. The CDR3 DNA follows: TGTGCCAGCAGCCAAAGCGGGAGGATCTACGAGCAGTACTTC.

This clonotype came up a few times. The V gene is TRBV2, the J gene TRBJ1-2, with D possibly matching TRBD1 (6 bases). Germline V lookup: CDR1 SNHLY, CDR2 FYNNEI. Trimming took 3 bases from V and 4 from J, leaving 15 bases between them. There are 15 residues in the CDR3. The CDR3 nucleotides are TGTGCCAGCAGTGACCCGCGACAGGTGCCCTATGGCTACACCTTC. This codes for CASSDPRQVPYGYTF.

This clonotype was seen only a few times. V usage is TRBV28 and J usage is TRBJ2-1; 7 positions match TRBD2. The V and J ends lost 7 bases and 0 bases, in that order; junction bases with no gene match: 9. The germline CDR1 and CDR2 sequences are MDHEN and SYDVKM. This CDR3 comprises 16 residues. The CDR3: CASIGQGGSSYNEQFF. CDR3 bases: TGTGCCAGCATTGGCCAGGGCGGGAGCTCCTACAATGAGCAGTTCTTC.

The chain uses TRBV3-1 and TRBJ2-3; TRBD2 aligns across 8 bases. Germline CDR1 is LGHDT and CDR2 is YNNKEL (reference sequence). CDR3 size: 19 residues. The V and J ends lost 6 bases and 2 bases, in that order; junction bases with no gene match: 19. The CDR3 loop reads CASSLRQAGGLYDTDTQYF. The CDR3 region has the DNA TGTGCCAGCAGTCTGAGGCAGGCGGGGGGCCTCTATGACACAGATACGCAGTATTTT.

V usage is TRBV3-1 and J usage is TRBJ1-4; 7 bases are a match to TRBD1. From germline, CDR1 is LGHDT and CDR2 YNNKEL (reference sequence). The CDR3 consists of 14 residues. V lost 5 bases and J lost 7; bases outside the gene matches: 7. The CDR3 DNA reads as TGTGCCAGCAGCTCCCGACAGGGCCCTGAAAAACTGTTTTTT. Protein sequence: CASSSRQGPEKLFF.

This chain uses TRBV2 with TRBJ2-7; D may be TRBD1 or TRBD2 (5 bases each). This CDR3 comprises 13 residues. Trimming left V 6 bases short and J 7 bases short, with 16 bases between. Germline V CDR1 and CDR2: SNHLY, FYNNEI. This CDR3 is CASSGASLGEQYF. CDR3 in DNA: TGTGCCAGCAGCGGGGCCTCTCTGGGGGAGCAGTACTTC.

Regarding this clonotype: This sequence may be a read error, since a much larger clone differs from it by one base. This chain joins TRBV29-1 and TRBJ2-1, with TRBD2 identical over 8 bases. Germline CDR1 and CDR2: SQVTM and ANQGSEA. The CDR3 is 13 residues long. After removal of 7 bases from V and 10 bases from J, the junction contained 12 bases not matched to a gene. The CDR3 sequence is CSAKVAGSGEQFF. CDR3 nucleotide sequence: TGCAGCGCCAAAGTAGCGGGGAGCGGCGAGCAGTTCTTC.

A few counts support this clonotype. The rearrangement uses TRBV6-5 and TRBJ1-2; D perhaps matches TRBD1 (5 bases). Germline V lookup: CDR1 MNHEY, CDR2 SVGAGI. V lost 0 bases, J lost 8 bases, and 10 bases lay in between. This CDR3 is 13 amino acids long. CDR3 sequence: CASSYSTALGYTF. CDR3 DNA sequence: TGTGCCAGCAGTTACTCGACAGCCCTAGGCTACACCTTC.

This clonotype has only a few counts. Written as DNA, the CDR3 is TGTGCCAGCAGCTCCGGACCAAAGGGTGCTAATGAAAAACTGTTTTTT. Protein: CASSSGPKGANEKLFF. V gene TRBV7-6 combines with J gene TRBJ1-4; D gene unclear. V lost 4 bases to trimming and J lost 3 bases, with 15 bases between them. This CDR3 contains 16 residues. CDR1 and CDR2 from the germline V gene are SGHVS and FNYEAQ.

The CDR3 DNA reads TGTGCCAGCAGTTTTGAGCGGGGGTTAACCTACGAGCAGTACTTC. Translation gives CASSFERGLTYEQYF. This chain uses TRBV12-3 or TRBV12-4 with TRBJ2-5; 8 nucleotides align to TRBD2. Matching the DNA end better, TRBJ2-7 makes the J call doubtful. This CDR3 region has 15 residues.

The chain links TRBV5-1 to TRBJ1-2; the D gene is possibly TRBD1 (6 bases). V was clipped by 4 bases and J by 0 bases, with 22 bases between them. The germline gives CDR1 SGHRS, CDR2 YFSETQ. The CDR3 sequence is 18 residues long. CDR3 bases: TGCGCCAGCAGCCCCCGGAGCCGGACAGCCATATCTAACTATGGCTACACCTTC. It codes for CASSPRSRTAISNYGYTF.

The chain links TRBV28 to TRBJ1-4; the match to TRBD1 covers 7 bases. Germline loops: CDR1 MDHEN, CDR2 SYDVKM. CDR3 size: 16 residues. The V segment lost 4 bases and the J segment 8 bases; nucleotides outside the gene matches: 13. Here the CDR3 reads CASSSPRGRKREKLFF. Written as DNA, the CDR3 is TGTGCCAGCAGTTCTCCTAGGGGGCGTAAACGGGAAAAACTGTTTTTT.

Only a few counts were recorded for this clonotype. One junction end disagrees with the germline gene, perhaps due to a read error. The chain has TRBV28 and TRBJ1-2; no clear D. Per the germline V gene, CDR1 is MDHEN and CDR2 is SYDVKM. The length of the CDR3 is 15 residues. The CDR3 region is CVSISYPDQNRGYTF. DNA for the CDR3: TGTGTCAGCATTTCGTACCCTGATCAAAATCGAGGCTACACCTTC.

V gene TRBV15 combines with J gene TRBJ1-4; the match to TRBD1 covers 8 bases. The junction had 5 bases not matched to a gene; V was cut back by 0 bases and J by 5 bases. The CDR3 runs to 16 residues. The germline CDR1 and CDR2 sequences are LNHNV and YYDKDF (reference sequence). The CDR3 is CATSRDIQGGNEKLFF. The CDR3 coding sequence is TGTGCCACCAGCAGAGACATACAGGGGGGAAATGAAAAACTGTTTTTT.

Only a few counts were recorded for this clonotype. Here the CDR3 DNA reads TGTGCCAGCAGCCCGCAACTAGCGTCGGGCGAGCAGTACTTC. Protein product: CASSPQLASGEQYF. The J gene is TRBJ2-7, the V gene TRBV7-2, with TRBD2 identical over 7 bases. This CDR3 comprises 14 residues. V trimming: 5 bases; J trimming: 6 bases; junction bases outside the gene matches: 10. The germline CDR1 and CDR2 sequences are SGHTA and FQGNSA.

This clonotype has more than one count but fewer than ten. The chain combines TRBV11-2 with TRBJ2-1, with TRBD2 as a possible D gene (6 bases). Looked up from germline, CDR1 is SGHAT and CDR2 is FQNNGV. This CDR3 is 15 amino acids long. Trimming took 5 bases from V and 4 from J, leaving 15 bases between them. The chain's CDR3 is CASSLGRRLYNEQFF. In nucleotides, the CDR3 is TGTGCCAGCAGCCTGGGGAGGAGATTATACAATGAGCAGTTCTTC.

This chain joins TRBV19 and TRBJ1-1, with D perhaps matching TRBD1 (5 bases). CDR3 size: 12 residues. Trimming removed 3 bases from V and 8 bases from J, with 10 bases in between. Germline V CDR1 and CDR2: LNHDA, SQIVND (reference sequence). The CDR3 spells CASSMGVREAFF. CDR3 nucleotide sequence: TGTGCCAGTAGTATGGGGGTAAGGGAAGCTTTCTTT.

The V call is TRBV15, the J call TRBJ1-4; D is possibly TRBD1 (5 bases). Germline loops: CDR1 LNHNV, CDR2 YYDKDF (reference sequence). The CDR3 extends over 16 amino acids. V dropped 0 bases and J dropped 3 bases, with 11 bases sitting between them. CDR3 DNA sequence: TGTGCCACCAGCAGAGAGGAGGGACTGCCTAATGAAAAACTGTTTTTT. This sequence encodes CATSREEGLPNEKLFF.

This clonotype was seen once. At one end the junction does not follow the germline gene, possibly because of a read error. The chain employs TRBV12-3 or TRBV12-4 and TRBJ2-3; maybe TRBD1 (5 bases). There are 15 residues in the CDR3. The CDR3 DNA follows: TGTGCCAGCAGTTTAGGGGGCCGGAGCGCAGATATGCAGTATTTT. This encodes CASSLGGRSADMQYF.

This clonotype was recorded many times. The chain joins TRBV24-1 to TRBJ1-2; D perhaps matches TRBD1 (5 bases). Germline V gene lookup returns CDR1 KGHDR and CDR2 SFDVKD. The V and J ends lost 9 bases and 0 bases respectively, with 13 bases between them. The CDR3 consists of 14 residues. CDR3 region: CATSGTETNYGYTF. The CDR3 DNA reads TGTGCCACCTCTGGGACGGAGACTAACTATGGCTACACCTTC.

The rearrangement links TRBV20-1 to TRBJ1-3, with D hard to call. CDR1 is DFQATT and CDR2 is SNEGSKA in the germline V gene (reference sequence). V dropped 4 bases and J dropped 1 base, with 11 bases sitting between them. The CDR3 is 14 residues long. This CDR3 is CSAILRGSGNTIYF. The CDR3 coding sequence is TGCAGTGCTATTCTCCGGGGATCTGGAAACACCATATATTTT.

This clonotype was seen a few times. This chain links TRBV20-1 with TRBJ1-1, with TRBD1 identical over 8 bases. The V gene's germline CDR1 is DFQATT and CDR2 SNEGSKA (reference sequence). The CDR3 contains 11 residues. Trimming at V came to 1 base and at J to 10 bases, leaving 2 bases not matched to a gene. CDR3 sequence reads: CSARAGGAAFF. CDR3 DNA sequence: TGCAGTGCTAGAGCAGGGGGCGCAGCTTTCTTT.

The chain carries TRBV28 and TRBJ2-7, with 13 bases that match TRBD2. Unmatched junction bases numbered 19, after V lost 3 bases and J lost 5 bases. Germline CDR1 MDHEN, CDR2 SYDVKM. There are 20 residues in the CDR3. CDR3 in DNA: TGTGCCAGCAGTTTGGGACCTCCGGGACTAGCGGGATTAGGGCTTAACGAGCAGTACTTC. Protein product: CASSLGPPGLAGLGLNEQYF.

J is TRBJ2-7 and V is TRBV5-1; D is undetermined. V was cut by 0 bases and J by 0 bases, with 13 bases left in between. The CDR3 is 16 amino acids. CDR1 is SGHRS and CDR2 is YFSETQ in the germline V gene. CDR3 loop: CASSLDPGLGSYEQYF. CDR3 nucleotides: TGCGCCAGCAGCTTGGATCCTGGTCTAGGCTCCTACGAGCAGTACTTC.

This clonotype has only a few counts. The rearrangement joins TRBV3-1 to TRBJ1-4; no definite D call. Germline CDR1 LGHDT, CDR2 YNNKEL (reference sequence). V shed 1 base and J shed 5 bases, with 17 bases lying between them. The CDR3 covers 17 residues. CDR3: CASSQGNLLKVNEKLFF. CDR3 bases: TGTGCCAGCAGCCAAGGCAACCTCCTCAAGGTGAATGAAAAACTGTTTTTT.

This clonotype showed up just a few times. This chain connects TRBV20-1 to TRBJ1-3, with D unclear. There are 11 residues in the CDR3. Germline values: CDR1 DFQATT, CDR2 SNEGSKA (reference sequence). V shed 3 bases and J shed 7 bases, with 7 bases lying between them. Written as DNA, the CDR3 is TGCAGTGCTAGGGGCGCCAACACCATATATTTT. It codes for CSARGANTIYF.

The rearrangement links TRBV7-8 to TRBJ2-3, with 9 bases lining up with TRBD2. This CDR3 spans 15 amino acids. V was pared by 5 bases and J by 7 bases, with 10 bases of the junction left unmatched. The germline gives CDR1 SGHVS, CDR2 FQNEAQ. This CDR3 is CASSPNSGSGNTQYF. In DNA, the CDR3 is TGTGCCAGCAGCCCCAATAGCGGGAGCGGGAATACGCAGTATTTT.

V gene TRBV29-1 combines with J gene TRBJ2-5, with TRBD1 identical over 8 bases. Germline assignment: CDR1 SQVTM and CDR2 ANQGSEA. The CDR3 length is 13 residues. The V segment lost 6 bases and the J segment 5 bases; nucleotides outside the gene matches: 8. This CDR3 is CSVEAGGLETQYF. In DNA form, the CDR3 reads TGCAGCGTAGAGGCAGGGGGCCTCGAGACCCAGTACTTC.

This clonotype has only a few counts. The chain couples TRBV3-1 to TRBJ2-2, with 7 positions matching TRBD2. Germline CDR1 reads LGHDT; CDR2 reads YNNKEL (reference sequence). The CDR3 length is 15 residues. The ends lost 0 bases at V and 6 bases at J; junction bases unmatched: 4. CDR3 amino acids: CASSQDWEGPGELFF. Here the CDR3 DNA reads TGTGCCAGCAGCCAAGATTGGGAGGGCCCCGGGGAGCTGTTTTTT.